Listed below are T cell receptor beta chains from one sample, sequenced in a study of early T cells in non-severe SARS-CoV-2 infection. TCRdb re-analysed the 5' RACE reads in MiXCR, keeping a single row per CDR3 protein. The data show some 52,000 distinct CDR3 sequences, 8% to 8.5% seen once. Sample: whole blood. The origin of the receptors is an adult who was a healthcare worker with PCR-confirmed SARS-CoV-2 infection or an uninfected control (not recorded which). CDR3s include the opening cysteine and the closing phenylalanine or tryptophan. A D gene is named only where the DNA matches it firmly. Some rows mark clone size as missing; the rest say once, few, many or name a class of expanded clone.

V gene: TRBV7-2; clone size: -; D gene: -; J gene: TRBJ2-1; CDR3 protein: CASSLSGNHNEQFF; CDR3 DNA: TGTGCCAGCAGCTTGTCCGGGAACCACAATGAGCAGTTCTTC
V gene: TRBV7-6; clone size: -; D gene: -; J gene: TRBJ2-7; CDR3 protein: CASSLHSFYDEQYF; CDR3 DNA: TGTGCCAGCAGCTTACATTCCTTTTATGACGAGCAGTACTTC
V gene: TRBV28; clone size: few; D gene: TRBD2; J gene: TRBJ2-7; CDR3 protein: CASSGGRAHYYYEQYF; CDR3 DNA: TGTGCCAGCAGTGGCGGGAGGGCCCACTACTACTACGAGCAGTACTTC
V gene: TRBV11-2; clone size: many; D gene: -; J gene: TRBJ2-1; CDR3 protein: CASTKGDSYNEQFF; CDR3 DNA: TGTGCCAGCACCAAAGGAGACAGCTACAATGAGCAGTTCTTC
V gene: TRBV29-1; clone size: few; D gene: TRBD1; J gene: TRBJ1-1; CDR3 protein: CSVGRGHVDTEAFF; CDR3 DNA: TGCAGCGTTGGAAGGGGGCACGTTGACACTGAAGCTTTCTTT
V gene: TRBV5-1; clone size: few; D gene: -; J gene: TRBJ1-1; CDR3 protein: CASSLMELNTEAFF; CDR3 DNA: TGCGCCAGCAGCTTGATGGAGCTGAACACTGAAGCTTTCTTT
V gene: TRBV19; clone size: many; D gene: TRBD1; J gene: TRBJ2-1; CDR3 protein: CASSLTGRIPYNEQFF; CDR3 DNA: TGTGCCAGTAGTTTGACAGGGCGGATCCCCTACAATGAGCAGTTCTTC
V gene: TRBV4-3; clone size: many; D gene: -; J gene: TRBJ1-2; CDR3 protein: CASSQDPSTSNYGYTF; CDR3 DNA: TGCGCCAGCAGCCAAGATCCAAGCACCTCTAACTATGGCTACACCTTC
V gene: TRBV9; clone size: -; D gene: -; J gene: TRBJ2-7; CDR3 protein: CASSVETVGEQYF; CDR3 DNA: TGTGCCAGCAGCGTAGAGACAGTCGGCGAGCAGTACTTC
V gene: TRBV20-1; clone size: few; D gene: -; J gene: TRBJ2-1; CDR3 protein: CSARGSREVNEQFF; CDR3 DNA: TGCAGTGCTAGAGGAAGCAGGGAAGTCAATGAGCAGTTCTTC
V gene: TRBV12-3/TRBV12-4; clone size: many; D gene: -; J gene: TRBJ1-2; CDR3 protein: CASSRRTANYGYTF; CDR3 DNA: TGTGCCAGCAGTAGACGGACAGCTAACTATGGCTACACCTTC
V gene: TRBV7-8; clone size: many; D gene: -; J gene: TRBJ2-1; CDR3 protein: CASSFAIENEQFF; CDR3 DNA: TGTGCCAGCAGCTTCGCAATTGAGAATGAGCAGTTCTTC
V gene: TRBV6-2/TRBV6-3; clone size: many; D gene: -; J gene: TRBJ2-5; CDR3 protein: CASTGYQETQYF; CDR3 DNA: TGTGCCAGCACAGGATACCAAGAGACCCAGTACTTC
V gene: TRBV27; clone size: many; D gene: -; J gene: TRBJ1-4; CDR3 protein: CASRPAGDREKLFF; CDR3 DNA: TGTGCCAGCAGACCCGCAGGGGATAGAGAAAAACTGTTTTTT
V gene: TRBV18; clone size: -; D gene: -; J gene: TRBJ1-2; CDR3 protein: CASSPPGPSYGYTF; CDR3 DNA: TGTGCCAGCTCACCCCCGGGGCCCTCCTATGGCTACACCTTC
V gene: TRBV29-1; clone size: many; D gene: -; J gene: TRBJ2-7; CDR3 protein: CSVEDLGAWGEQYF; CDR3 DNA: TGCAGCGTTGAAGATCTTGGCGCGTGGGGCGAGCAGTACTTC
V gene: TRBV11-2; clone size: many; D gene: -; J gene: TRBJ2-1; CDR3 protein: CASRPLTGPSNLNEQFF; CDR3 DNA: TGTGCCAGCAGACCTCTAACGGGTCCTTCCAATCTTAATGAGCAGTTCTTC
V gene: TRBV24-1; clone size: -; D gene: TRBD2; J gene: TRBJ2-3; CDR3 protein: CATSDYPGLAENTDTQYF; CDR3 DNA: TGTGCCACCAGTGATTACCCGGGACTAGCGGAGAACACAGATACGCAGTATTTT
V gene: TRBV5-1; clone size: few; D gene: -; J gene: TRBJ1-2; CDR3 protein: CASSSPPDWGYTF; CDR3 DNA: TGCGCCAGCAGCTCACCCCCCGATTGGGGCTACACCTTC
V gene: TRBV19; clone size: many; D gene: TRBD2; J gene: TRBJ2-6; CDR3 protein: CASSSGLAGGTGANVLTF; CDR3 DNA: TGTGCCAGTAGTTCGGGACTAGCGGGAGGGACTGGGGCCAACGTCCTGACTTTC
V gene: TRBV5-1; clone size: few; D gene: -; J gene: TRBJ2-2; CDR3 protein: CASSFDAGELFF; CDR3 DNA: TGCGCCAGCAGCTTCGATGCCGGGGAGCTGTTTTTT
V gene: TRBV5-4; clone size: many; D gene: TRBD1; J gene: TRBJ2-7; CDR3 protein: CASSLADRELYEQYF; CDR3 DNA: TGTGCCAGCAGCTTGGCGGACAGGGAACTCTACGAGCAGTACTTC
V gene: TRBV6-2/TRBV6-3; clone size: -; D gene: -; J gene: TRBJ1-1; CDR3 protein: CASSGVGRNTEAFF; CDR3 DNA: TGTGCCAGCAGTGGAGTGGGGAGGAACACTGAAGCTTTCTTT
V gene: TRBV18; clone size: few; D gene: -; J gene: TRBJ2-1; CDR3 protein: CASSPDQGGNEQFF; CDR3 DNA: TGTGCCAGCTCACCTGATCAGGGAGGAAATGAGCAGTTCTTC
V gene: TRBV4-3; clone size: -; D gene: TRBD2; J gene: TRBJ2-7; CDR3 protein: CASSQWTSYEQYF; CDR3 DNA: TGCGCCAGCAGCCAATGGACTAGCTACGAGCAGTACTTC
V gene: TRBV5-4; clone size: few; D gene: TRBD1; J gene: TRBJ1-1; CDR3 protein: CASSLVTGGDTEAFF; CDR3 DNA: TGTGCCAGCAGCTTGGTGACAGGGGGAGATACTGAAGCTTTCTTT
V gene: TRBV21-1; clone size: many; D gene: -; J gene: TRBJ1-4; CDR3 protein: CASSKGEEGWEEKLFF; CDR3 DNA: TGTGCCAGCAGCAAAGGGGAGGAGGGTTGGGAGGAAAAACTGTTTTTT
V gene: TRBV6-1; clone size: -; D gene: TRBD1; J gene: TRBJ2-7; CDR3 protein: CASSDSHRGHEQYF; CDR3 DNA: TGTGCCAGCAGTGATTCGCACAGGGGACACGAGCAGTACTTC
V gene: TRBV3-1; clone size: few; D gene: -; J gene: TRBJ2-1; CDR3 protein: CASSQDPPSSFEQFF; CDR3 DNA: TGTGCCAGCAGCCAAGATCCCCCTAGTTCGTTTGAGCAGTTCTTC
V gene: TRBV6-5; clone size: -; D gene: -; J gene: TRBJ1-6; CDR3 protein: CASSYEVSSPLHF; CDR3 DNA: TGTGCCAGCAGTTACGAGGTTTCCTCACCCCTCCACTTT
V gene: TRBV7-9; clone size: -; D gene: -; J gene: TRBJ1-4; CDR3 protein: CASSLGEGPNEKLFF; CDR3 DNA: TGTGCCAGCAGCTTAGGCGAGGGCCCTAATGAAAAACTGTTTTTT
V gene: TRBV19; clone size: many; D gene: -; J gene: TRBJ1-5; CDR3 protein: CASSIEPGGDQPQHF; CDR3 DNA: TGTGCCAGTAGTATAGAGCCAGGTGGGGATCAGCCCCAGCATTTT
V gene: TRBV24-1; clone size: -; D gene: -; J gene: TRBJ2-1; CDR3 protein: CATSDLAWNEQFF; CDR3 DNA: TGTGCCACCAGTGATTTAGCTTGGAATGAGCAGTTCTTC
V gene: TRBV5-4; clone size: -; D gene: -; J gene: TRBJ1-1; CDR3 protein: CASSLDRSEAFF; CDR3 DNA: TGTGCCAGCAGCTTGGATCGATCTGAAGCTTTCTTT
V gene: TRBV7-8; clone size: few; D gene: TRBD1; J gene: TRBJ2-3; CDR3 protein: CASSSTTGGTSTDTQYF; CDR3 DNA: TGTGCCAGCAGCTCAACGACAGGGGGGACTAGCACAGATACGCAGTATTTT
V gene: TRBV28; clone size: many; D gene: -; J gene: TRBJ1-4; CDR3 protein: CASRRGPTTEKLFF; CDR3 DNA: TGTGCCAGCAGACGCGGGCCTACGACCGAAAAACTGTTTTTT
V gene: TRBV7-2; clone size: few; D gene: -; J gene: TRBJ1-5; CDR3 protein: CASSSQVTVQPQHF; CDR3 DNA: TGTGCCAGCAGCTCTCAGGTTACCGTTCAGCCCCAGCATTTT
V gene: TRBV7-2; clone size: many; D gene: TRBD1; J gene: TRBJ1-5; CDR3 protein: CASSLVQGGNQPQHF; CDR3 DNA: TGTGCCAGCAGCTTAGTGCAGGGGGGCAATCAGCCCCAGCATTTT
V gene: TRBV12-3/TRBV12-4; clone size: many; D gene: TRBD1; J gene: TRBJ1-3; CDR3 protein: CASSRIIAGTGGGNTIYF; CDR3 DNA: TGTGCCAGCAGCCGAATCATCGCCGGGACAGGGGGCGGAAACACCATATATTTT
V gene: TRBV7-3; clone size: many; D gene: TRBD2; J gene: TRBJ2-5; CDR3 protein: CASSSSQGERGGVETQYF; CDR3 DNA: TGTGCCAGCAGCTCCTCCCAGGGGGAGCGGGGGGGAGTGGAGACCCAGTACTTC
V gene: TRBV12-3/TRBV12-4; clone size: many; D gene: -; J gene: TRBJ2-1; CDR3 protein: CASKEQGELRNEQFF; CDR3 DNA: TGTGCCAGCAAAGAACAAGGGGAGCTACGCAATGAGCAGTTCTTC